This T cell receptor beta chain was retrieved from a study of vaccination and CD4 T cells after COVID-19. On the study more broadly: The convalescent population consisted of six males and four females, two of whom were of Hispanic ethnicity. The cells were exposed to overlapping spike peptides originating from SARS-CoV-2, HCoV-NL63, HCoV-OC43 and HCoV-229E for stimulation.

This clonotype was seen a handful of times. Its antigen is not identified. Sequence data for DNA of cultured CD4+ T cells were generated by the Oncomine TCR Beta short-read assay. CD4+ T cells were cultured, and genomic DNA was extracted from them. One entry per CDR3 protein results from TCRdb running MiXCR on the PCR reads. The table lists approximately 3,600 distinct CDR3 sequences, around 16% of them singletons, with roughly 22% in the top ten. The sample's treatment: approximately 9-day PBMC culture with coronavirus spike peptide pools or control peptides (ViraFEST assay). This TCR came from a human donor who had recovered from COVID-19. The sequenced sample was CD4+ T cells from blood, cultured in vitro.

CDR3 bases: TGTGCCAGCAGCTTAAATTTATTTACTAGCGGGGGCCCAAAAGAGACCCAGTACTTC. Its translation: CASSLNLFTSGGPKETQYF. The V and J genes are TRBV7-9 and TRBJ2-5; 11 bases map to TRBD2. Germline CDR1 reads SEHNR; CDR2 reads FQNEAQ (reference sequence). The trim removed 2 bases at V and 3 bases at J, leaving 14 bases unmatched. The CDR3 totals 19 residues. The variable domain in full, completed from reference TRBV7-9 and TRBJ2-5, reads DTGVSQNPRHKITKRGQNVTFRCDPISEHNRLYWYRQTLGQGPEFLTYFQNEAQLEKSRLLSDRFSAERPKGSFSTLEIQRTEQGDSAMYLCASSLNLFTSGGPKETQYFGPGTRLLVL.